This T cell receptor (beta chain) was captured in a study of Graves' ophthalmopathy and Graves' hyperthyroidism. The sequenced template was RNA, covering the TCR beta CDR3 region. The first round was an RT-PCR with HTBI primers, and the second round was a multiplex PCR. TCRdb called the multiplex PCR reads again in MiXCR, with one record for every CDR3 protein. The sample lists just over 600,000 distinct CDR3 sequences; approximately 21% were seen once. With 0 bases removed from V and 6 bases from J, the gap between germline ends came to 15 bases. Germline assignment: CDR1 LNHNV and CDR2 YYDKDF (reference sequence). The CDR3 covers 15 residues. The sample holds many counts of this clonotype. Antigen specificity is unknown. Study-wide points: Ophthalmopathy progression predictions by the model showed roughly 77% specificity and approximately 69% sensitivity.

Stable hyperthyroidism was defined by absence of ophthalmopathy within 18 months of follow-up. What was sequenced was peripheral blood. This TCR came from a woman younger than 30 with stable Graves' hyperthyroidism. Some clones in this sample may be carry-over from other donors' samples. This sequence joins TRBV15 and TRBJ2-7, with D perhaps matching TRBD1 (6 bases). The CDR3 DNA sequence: TGTGCCACCAGCAGAGATCCCGGGGCAGGGGCCGAGCAGTACTTC. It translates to CATSRDPGAGAEQYF. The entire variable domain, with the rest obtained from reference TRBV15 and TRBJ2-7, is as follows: DAMVIQNPRYQVTQFGKPVTLSCSQTLNHNVMYWYQQKSSQAPKLLFHYYDKDFNNEADTPDNFQSRRPNTSFCFLDIRSPGLGDTAMYLCATSRDPGAGAEQYFGPGTRLTVT.